This T cell receptor beta chain originates from a study of early T cells in non-severe SARS-CoV-2 infection. Study-wide context: From unsorted whole blood, bulk RNA was sequenced, and the chains remained unpaired.

This clonotype was seen at least ten times. This CDR3 contains 15 residues. Trimming stripped 5 bases from V and 1 base from J, with 15 bases between. Germline-derived CDR1 and CDR2 are SGHRS and YFSETQ. As part of library construction, unique molecular identifiers were attached to individual cDNA molecules. MiXCR was run by TCRdb on the 5' RACE reads, yielding one entry per CDR3 protein. The sample consists of about 46,000 distinct CDR3 sequences, about 5.3% of them appearing once. This receptor was identified in an adult who was a healthcare worker with PCR-confirmed SARS-CoV-2 infection or an uninfected control (not recorded which). The chain is built from TRBV5-1 and TRBJ1-1; D gene unclear. This sample comprised whole blood, obtained at baseline. CDR3 residues: CASRVRWTGNTEAFF. In nucleotides, the CDR3 is TGCGCCAGCAGGGTTCGGTGGACGGGGAACACTGAAGCTTTCTTT.